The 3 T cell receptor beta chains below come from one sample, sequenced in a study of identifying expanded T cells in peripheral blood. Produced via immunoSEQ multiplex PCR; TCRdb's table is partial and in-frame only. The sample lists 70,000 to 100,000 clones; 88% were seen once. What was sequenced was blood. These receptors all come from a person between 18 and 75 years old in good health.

The CDR3 loop is CASTREGFSNQPQHF. The CDR3 DNA reads TGTGCCAGCACCAGGGAGGGGTTTAGCAATCAGCCCCAGCATTTT. The rearrangement joins TRBV2 to TRBJ1-5, with D perhaps matching TRBD1 (5 bases). The CDR3 is 15 residues long. In germline, CDR1 is SNHLY, CDR2 FYNNEI. Trimming left V 7 bases short and J 0 bases short, with 13 bases between.

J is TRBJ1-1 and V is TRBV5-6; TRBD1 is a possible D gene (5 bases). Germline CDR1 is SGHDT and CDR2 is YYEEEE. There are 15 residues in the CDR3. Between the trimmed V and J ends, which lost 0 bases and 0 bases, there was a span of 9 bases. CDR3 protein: CASSLGGSVNTEAFF. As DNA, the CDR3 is TGTGCCAGCAGCTTGGGGGGGTCCGTGAACACTGAAGCTTTCTTT.

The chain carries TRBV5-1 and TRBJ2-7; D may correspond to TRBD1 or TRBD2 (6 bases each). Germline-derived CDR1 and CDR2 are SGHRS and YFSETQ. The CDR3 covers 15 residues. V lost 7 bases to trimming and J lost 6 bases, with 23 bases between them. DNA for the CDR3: TGCGCCAGCGCCAGGGGAGAGTACGGGGGTTCCGAGCAGTACTTC. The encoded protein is CASARGEYGGSEQYF.